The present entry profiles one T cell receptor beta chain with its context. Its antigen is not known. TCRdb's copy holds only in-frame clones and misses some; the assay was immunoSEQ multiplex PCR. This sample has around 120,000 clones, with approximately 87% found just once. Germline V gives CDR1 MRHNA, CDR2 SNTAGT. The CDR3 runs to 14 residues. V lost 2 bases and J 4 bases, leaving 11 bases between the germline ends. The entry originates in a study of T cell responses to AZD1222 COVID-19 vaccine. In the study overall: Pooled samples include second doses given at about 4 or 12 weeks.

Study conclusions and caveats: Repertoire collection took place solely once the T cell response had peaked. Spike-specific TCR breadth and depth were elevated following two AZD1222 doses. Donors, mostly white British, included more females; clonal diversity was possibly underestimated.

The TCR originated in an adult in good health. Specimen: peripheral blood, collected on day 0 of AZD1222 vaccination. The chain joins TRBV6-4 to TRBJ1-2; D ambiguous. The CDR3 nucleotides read TGTGCCAGCAGTGACACATTCCCCAGCTATGGCTACACCTTC. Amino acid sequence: CASSDTFPSYGYTF.